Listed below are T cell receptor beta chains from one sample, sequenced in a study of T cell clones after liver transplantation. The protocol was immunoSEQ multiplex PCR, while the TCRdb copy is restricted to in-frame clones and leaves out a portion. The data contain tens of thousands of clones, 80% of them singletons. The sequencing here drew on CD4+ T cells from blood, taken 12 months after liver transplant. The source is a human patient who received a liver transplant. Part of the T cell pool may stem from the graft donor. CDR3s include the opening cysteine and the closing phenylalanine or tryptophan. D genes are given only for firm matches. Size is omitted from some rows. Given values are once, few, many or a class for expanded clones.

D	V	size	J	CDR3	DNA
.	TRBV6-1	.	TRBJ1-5	CASSSGTQNNQPQHF	TGTGCCAGCAGTTCCGGGACACAAAACAATCAGCCCCAGCATTTT
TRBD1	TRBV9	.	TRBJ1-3	CASSNRGAAGNTIYF	TGTGCCAGCAGTAACAGGGGAGCGGCTGGAAACACCATATATTTT
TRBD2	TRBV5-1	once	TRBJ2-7	CASSLDGRAAYEQYF	TGCGCCAGCAGCTTGGACGGGAGGGCCGCCTACGAGCAGTACTTC
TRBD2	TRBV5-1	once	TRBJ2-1	CASSLTSGILGNEQFF	TGCGCCAGCAGCTTGACTAGCGGGATTTTAGGGAATGAGCAGTTCTTC
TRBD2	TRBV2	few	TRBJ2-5	CASSAGLAGGGQETQYF	TGTGCCAGCAGCGCCGGACTAGCGGGAGGAGGGCAAGAGACCCAGTACTTC
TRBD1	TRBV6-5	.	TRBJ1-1	CATRTGSLGNTEAFF	TGTGCCACCCGGACAGGGTCGTTGGGGAACACTGAAGCTTTCTTT
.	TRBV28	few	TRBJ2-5	CASSPGGGSGIGGQYF	TGTGCCAGCAGCCCAGGGGGGGGCAGTGGGATAGGAGGCCAGTACTTC
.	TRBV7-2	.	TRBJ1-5	CASSLELQGYQPQHF	TGTGCCAGCAGCTTAGAGTTGCAGGGATATCAGCCCCAGCATTTT
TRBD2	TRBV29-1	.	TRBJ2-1	CSVEGLSGRGNEQFF	TGCAGCGTTGAGGGACTGAGCGGGAGGGGAAATGAGCAGTTCTTC
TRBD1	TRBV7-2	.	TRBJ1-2	CASSPISGTGGWNGYTF	TGTGCCAGCAGCCCCATTTCGGGGACAGGGGGATGGAATGGCTACACCTTC
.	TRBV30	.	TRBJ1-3	CAWSVHRIRNTIYF	TGTGCCTGGAGTGTACACAGGATAAGAAACACCATATATTTT
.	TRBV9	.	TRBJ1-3	CASSLRPASSGNTIYF	TGTGCCAGCAGCCTCCGCCCGGCGAGCTCTGGAAACACCATATATTTT
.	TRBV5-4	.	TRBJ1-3	CASSLPGASGNTIYF	TGTGCCAGCAGCCTCCCAGGGGCGTCTGGAAACACCATATATTTT
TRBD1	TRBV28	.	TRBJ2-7	CASSLWTGRYEQYF	TGTGCCAGCAGCCTGTGGACAGGGAGGTACGAGCAGTACTTC
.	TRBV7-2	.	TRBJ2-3	CASSRTGFSSTDTQYF	TGTGCCAGCAGCAGAACAGGCTTCTCTAGCACAGATACGCAGTATTTT
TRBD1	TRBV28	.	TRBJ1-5	CASSPPAGGEPQHF	TGTGCCAGCAGTCCCCCGGCAGGGGGCGAGCCCCAGCATTTT
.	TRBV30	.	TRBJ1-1	CAWSTYTEAFF	TGTGCCTGGAGTACGTACACTGAAGCTTTCTTT
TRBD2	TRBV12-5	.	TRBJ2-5	CASGLRLAGAQDETQYF	TGTGCTAGTGGTTTGCGGCTAGCGGGAGCTCAGGATGAGACCCAGTACTTC
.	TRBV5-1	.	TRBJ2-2	CASSLNDRNTGELFF	TGCGCCAGCAGCCTAAATGACAGGAACACCGGGGAGCTGTTTTTT
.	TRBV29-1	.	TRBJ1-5	CSVASTWGSNQPQHF	TGCAGCGTTGCGTCCACGTGGGGGTCCAATCAGCCCCAGCATTTT
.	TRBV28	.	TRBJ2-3	CASSPGHRTDTQYF	TGTGCCAGCAGTCCGGGACACCGCACAGATACGCAGTATTTT
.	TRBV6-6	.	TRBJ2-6	CASRPGDSGANVLTF	TGTGCCAGCAGGCCAGGGGACTCTGGGGCCAACGTCCTGACTTTC
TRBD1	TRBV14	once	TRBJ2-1	CASSPGQGIPYNEQFF	TGTGCCAGCAGCCCCGGACAGGGGATTCCCTACAATGAGCAGTTCTTC
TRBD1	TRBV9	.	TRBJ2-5	CASSVNLQGARGETQYF	TGTGCCAGCAGCGTAAACCTACAGGGGGCGCGGGGAGAGACCCAGTACTTC
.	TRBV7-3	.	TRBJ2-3	CASSLMGQSTDTQYF	TGTGCCAGCAGCTTAATGGGTCAGAGCACAGATACGCAGTATTTT
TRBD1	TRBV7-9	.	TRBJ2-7	CASTETADRGYEQYF	TGTGCCAGCACGGAAACCGCGGACAGGGGTTACGAGCAGTACTTC
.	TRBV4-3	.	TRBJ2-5	CASSQDLRPRGRGETQYF	TGCGCCAGCAGCCAAGATTTACGGCCTAGAGGAAGGGGGGAGACCCAGTACTTC
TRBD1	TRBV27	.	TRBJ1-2	CASRGQGARYGYTF	TGTGCCAGCCGCGGACAGGGGGCTCGCTATGGCTACACCTTC